The rows below give T cell receptor beta chains drawn from one sample of a study of shared clonotypes between healthy human individuals. The data were produced by immunoSEQ multiplex PCR, yet TCRdb's version contains in-frame clones alone and is incomplete. Of about 2.1 million clones listed, 90% to 95% were seen once; the top ten hold around 1.8%. Sequenced: naive CD8+ T cells from PBMCs. These receptor sequences come from a man between 18 and 29 years old in good health. Some clones in this sample may be carry-over from other donors' samples. The CDR3 runs from the conserved cysteine through the conserved F or W.

v_gene,j_gene,CDR3aa
TRBV11-2,TRBJ2-5,CASSPNQGASKTQYF
TRBV28,TRBJ1-2,CASQIGTVNGYTF
TRBV7-2,TRBJ2-7,CASSLGQGIGFYEQYF
TRBV7-9,TRBJ2-3,CASSWASGAYGTDTQYF
TRBV5-8,TRBJ2-7,CASSWTTGESYEQYF
TRBV4-2,TRBJ2-1,CASSPRAGGHNEQFF
TRBV9,TRBJ2-1,CASSASSVAYNEQFF
TRBV10-3,TRBJ2-7,CAMRDTLGHEQYF
TRBV28,TRBJ2-5,CASRSIMETQYF
TRBV7-9,TRBJ1-5,CASSLGGINQPQHF
TRBV6-5,TRBJ2-7,CASSYPRGGIYEQYF
TRBV7-8,TRBJ1-5,CASSLYRWTGNQPQHF
TRBV12-1,TRBJ2-5,CASSFAAPGTQYF
TRBV10-3,TRBJ2-3,CAIGGFADTQYF
TRBV7-6,TRBJ1-1,CASRGQGNTEAFF
TRBV7-9,TRBJ1-2,CASSLEGQGGSYGYTF
TRBV27,TRBJ2-7,CASSPSAGEFYDEQYF
TRBV5-1,TRBJ2-2,CASSLLLAGGPHTGELFF
TRBV25-1,TRBJ2-3,CASAGQELTDTQYF
TRBV10-3,TRBJ2-7,CAISENLAGAPEQYF
TRBV28,TRBJ1-1,CASSTGRGTEAFF
TRBV2,TRBJ2-3,CASEEDTQYF
TRBV27,TRBJ2-7,CASSSPLAALPEQYF
TRBV7-8,TRBJ2-1,CASSLAIQGGRFYNEQFF
TRBV11-2,TRBJ2-7,CASSLLGRSYEQYF
TRBV12-5,TRBJ2-2,CASGLRAGGPNTGELFF
TRBV4-1,TRBJ1-1,CASSQQGFVTEAFF